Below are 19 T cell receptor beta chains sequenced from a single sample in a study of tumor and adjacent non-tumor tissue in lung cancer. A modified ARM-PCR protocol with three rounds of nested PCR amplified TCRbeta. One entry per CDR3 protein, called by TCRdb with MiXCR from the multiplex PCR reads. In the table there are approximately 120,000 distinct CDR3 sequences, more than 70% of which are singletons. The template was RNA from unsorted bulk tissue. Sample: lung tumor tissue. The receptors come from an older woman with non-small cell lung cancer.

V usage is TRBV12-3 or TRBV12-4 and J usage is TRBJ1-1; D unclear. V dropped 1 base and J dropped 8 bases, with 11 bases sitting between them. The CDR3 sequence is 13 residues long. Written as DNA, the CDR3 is TGTGCCAGCAGTTTAGGTCCACCATGCGAAGCTTTCTTT. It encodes CASSLGPPCEAFF.

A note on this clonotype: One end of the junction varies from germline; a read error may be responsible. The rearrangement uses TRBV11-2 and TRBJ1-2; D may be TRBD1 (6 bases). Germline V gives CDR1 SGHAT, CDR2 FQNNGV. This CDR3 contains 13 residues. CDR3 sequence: CANTLTGGYDYTF. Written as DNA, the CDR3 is TGTGCCAACACCCTAACCGGGGGCTATGACTACACCTTC.

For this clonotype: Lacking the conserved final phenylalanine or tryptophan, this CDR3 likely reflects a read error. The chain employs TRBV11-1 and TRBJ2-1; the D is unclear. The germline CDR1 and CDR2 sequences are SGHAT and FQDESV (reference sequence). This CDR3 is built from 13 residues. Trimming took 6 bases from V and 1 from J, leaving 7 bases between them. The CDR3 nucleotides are TGTGCCAGCAGTTTTTTGTCCTACAATGAGCAGTTCATC. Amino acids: CASSFLSYNEQFI.

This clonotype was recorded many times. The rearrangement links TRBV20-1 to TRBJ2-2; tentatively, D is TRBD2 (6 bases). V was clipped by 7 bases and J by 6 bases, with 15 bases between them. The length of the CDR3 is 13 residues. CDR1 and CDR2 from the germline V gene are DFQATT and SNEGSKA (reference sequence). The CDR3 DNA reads TGCAGTGAAAGGAAGAGGGAGGCCGGGGAGCTGTTTTTT. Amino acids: CSERKREAGELFF.

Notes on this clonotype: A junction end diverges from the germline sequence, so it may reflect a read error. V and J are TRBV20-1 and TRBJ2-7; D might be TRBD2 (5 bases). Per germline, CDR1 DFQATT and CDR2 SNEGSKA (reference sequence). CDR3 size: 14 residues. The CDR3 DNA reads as TGCAATGCTAGAGCTCCGGGATTAGTCGGGGAGCAGTACTTC. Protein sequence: CNARAPGLVGEQYF.

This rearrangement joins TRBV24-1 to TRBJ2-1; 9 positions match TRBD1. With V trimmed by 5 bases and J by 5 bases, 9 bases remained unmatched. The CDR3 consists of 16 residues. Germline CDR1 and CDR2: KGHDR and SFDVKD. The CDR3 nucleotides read TGTGCCACCAGTGGACTTCCGGGACAGGGAAACAATGAGCAGTTCTTC. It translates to CATSGLPGQGNNEQFF.

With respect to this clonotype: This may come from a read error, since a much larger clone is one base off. DNA for the CDR3: TGCAGTACTAGGGAATGGGGACGGCAAGAGACCCAGTACTTC. It translates to CSTREWGRQETQYF. This chain connects TRBV20-1 to TRBJ2-5, with D perhaps given as TRBD1 or TRBD2 (5 bases each). Germline loops: CDR1 DFQATT, CDR2 SNEGSKA (reference sequence). The CDR3 covers 14 residues.

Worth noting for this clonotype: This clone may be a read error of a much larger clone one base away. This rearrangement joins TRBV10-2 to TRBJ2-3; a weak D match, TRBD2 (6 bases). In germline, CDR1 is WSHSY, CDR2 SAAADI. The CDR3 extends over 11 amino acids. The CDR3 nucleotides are TGCGCCAGCATGGGAGGAAATACGCGGTATTTT. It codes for CASMGGNTRYF.

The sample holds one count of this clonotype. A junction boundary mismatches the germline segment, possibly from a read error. The CDR3: CPSNKRTVNQPQHF. CDR3 in DNA: TGTCCCAGCAACAAGCGGACTGTCAATCAGCCCCAGCATTTT. V usage is TRBV28 and J usage is TRBJ1-5, with D unclear. Germline lookup yields CDR1 MDHEN and CDR2 SYDVKM. The CDR3 runs 14 residues.

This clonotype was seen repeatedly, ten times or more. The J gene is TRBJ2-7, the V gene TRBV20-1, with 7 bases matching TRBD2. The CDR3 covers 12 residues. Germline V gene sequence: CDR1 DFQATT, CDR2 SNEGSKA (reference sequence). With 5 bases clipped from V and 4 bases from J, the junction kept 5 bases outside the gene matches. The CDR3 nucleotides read TGCAGTGCTGGACTAGTCGAATACGAGCAGTACTTC. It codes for CSAGLVEYEQYF.

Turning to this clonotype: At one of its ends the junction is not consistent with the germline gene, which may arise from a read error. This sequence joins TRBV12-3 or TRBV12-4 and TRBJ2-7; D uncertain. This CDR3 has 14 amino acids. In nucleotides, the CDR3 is TGTCCCAGCAGTTGGCGTGTGGCTCTCAACGAGCAGTACTTC. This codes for CPSSWRVALNEQYF.

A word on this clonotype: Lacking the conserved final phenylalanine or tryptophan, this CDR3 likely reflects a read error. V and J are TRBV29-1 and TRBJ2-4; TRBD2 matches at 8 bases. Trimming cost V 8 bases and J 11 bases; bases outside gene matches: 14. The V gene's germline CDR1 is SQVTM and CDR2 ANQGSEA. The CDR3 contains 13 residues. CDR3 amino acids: CSIRGGSRGVQYV. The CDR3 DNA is TGCAGCATTCGCGGGGGGTCTCGAGGCGTTCAGTACGTC.

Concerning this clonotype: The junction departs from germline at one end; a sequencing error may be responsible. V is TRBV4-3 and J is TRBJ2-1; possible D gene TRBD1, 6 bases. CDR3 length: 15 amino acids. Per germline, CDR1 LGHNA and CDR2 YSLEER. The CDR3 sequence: CASTQDPRGMIEQFF. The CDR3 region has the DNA TGCGCCAGCACCCAAGATCCAAGGGGGATGATTGAGCAGTTCTTC.

The CDR3 coding sequence is TGTGCCAGCAGCTGGGCTCGGGGAAACACTGAAGCTTTCTTT. Translated: CASSWARGNTEAFF. This chain joins TRBV11-2 and TRBJ1-1; D not resolved. The CDR3 runs to 14 residues. Trimming took off 4 bases at V and 2 bases at J, with 11 bases between the two ends. Germline V lookup: CDR1 SGHAT, CDR2 FQNNGV.

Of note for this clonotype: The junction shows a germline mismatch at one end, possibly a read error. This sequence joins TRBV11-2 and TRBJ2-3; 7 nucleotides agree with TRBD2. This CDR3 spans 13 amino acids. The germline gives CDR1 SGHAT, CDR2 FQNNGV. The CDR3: CASSRDYSDKQYF. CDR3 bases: TGTGCCAGCAGCCGGGACTACTCAGATAAGCAGTATTTT.

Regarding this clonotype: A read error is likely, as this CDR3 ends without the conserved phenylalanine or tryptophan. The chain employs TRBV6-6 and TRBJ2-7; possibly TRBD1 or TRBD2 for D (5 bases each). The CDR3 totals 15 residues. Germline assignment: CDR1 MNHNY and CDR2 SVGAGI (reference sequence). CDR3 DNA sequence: TGCGCCAGCAGCCAGGGACGGTTCCTGGATGGCGAGCAGTACCTC. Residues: CASSQGRFLDGEQYL.

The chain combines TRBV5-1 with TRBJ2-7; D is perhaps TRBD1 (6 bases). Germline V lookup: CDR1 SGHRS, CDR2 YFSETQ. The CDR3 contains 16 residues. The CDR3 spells CTGSSGSTGGSYEQYF. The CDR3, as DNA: TGCACCGGCAGCTCAGGCTCGACAGGAGGCTCCTACGAGCAGTACTTC. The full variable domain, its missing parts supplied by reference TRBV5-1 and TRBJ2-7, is KAGVTQTPRYLIKTRGQQVTLSCSPISGHRSVSWYQQTPGQGLQFLFEYFSETQRNKGNFPGRFSGRQFSNSRSEMNVSTLELGDSALYLCTGSSGSTGGSYEQYFGPGTRLTVT.

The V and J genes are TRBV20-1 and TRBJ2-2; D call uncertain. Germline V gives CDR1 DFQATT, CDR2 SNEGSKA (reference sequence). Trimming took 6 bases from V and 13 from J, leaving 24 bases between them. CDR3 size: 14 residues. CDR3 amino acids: CSASRTENTRGLFF. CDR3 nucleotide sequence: TGCAGTGCGTCCAGGACGGAGAACACCAGAGGGCTGTTTTTT.

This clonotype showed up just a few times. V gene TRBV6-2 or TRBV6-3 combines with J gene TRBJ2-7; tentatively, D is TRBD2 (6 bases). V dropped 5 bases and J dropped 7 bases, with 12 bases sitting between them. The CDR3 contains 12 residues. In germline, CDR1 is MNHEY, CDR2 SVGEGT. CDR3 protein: CASSKRAREQYF. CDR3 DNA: TGTGCCAGCAGTAAGCGGGCAAGGGAGCAGTACTTC.